This TCR beta chain was sequenced during a study of blood T cell repertoires in COVID-19. Study in general: T cells, B-cell-depleted T cells, or PBMCs provided the cDNA or gDNA that served as material.

Libraries were prepared by immunoSEQ multiplex PCR; TCRdb keeps only in-frame clonotypes and omits some of them. The sample holds over 95,000 clones, roughly 91% seen once. The clonotype comes from a human donor with acute or convalescent COVID-19. The donor label of this sample is uncertain. Source material: peripheral blood.

The CDR3: CASGRQGREEKLFF. The DNA of the CDR3 is TGTGCCAGCGGACGACAGGGACGTGAGGAAAAACTGTTTTTT. The J gene is TRBJ1-4, the V gene TRBV28, with 7 bases lining up with TRBD1. V lost 8 bases, J lost 8 bases, and 11 bases stayed unmatched. Germline values: CDR1 MDHEN, CDR2 SYDVKM. The length of the CDR3 is 14 residues.